This T cell receptor beta chain was recorded in a study of blood T cell repertoires in COVID-19. Across the study: Acute and convalescent COVID-19 specimens originated in the United States, Italy and Spain.

The CDR3 contains 16 residues. Germline V gene data show CDR1 as LNHDA and CDR2 as SQIVND (reference sequence). The V and J ends lost 5 bases and 5 bases respectively, with 21 bases between them. Repertoires were generated with immunoSEQ multiplex PCR, while TCRdb's copy carries only in-frame clones and drops some. The sample has around 150,000 clones, around 82% seen once. Sequencing input: peripheral blood. This TCR was sampled from a man aged 55 to 70 with active or convalescent COVID-19. V usage is TRBV19 and J usage is TRBJ2-5, with a possible D match to TRBD1 (5 bases). The CDR3 loop is CASSSNFGARAETQYF. The DNA of the CDR3 is TGTGCCAGTAGTTCTAATTTTGGGGCTAGGGCGGAGACCCAGTACTTC.